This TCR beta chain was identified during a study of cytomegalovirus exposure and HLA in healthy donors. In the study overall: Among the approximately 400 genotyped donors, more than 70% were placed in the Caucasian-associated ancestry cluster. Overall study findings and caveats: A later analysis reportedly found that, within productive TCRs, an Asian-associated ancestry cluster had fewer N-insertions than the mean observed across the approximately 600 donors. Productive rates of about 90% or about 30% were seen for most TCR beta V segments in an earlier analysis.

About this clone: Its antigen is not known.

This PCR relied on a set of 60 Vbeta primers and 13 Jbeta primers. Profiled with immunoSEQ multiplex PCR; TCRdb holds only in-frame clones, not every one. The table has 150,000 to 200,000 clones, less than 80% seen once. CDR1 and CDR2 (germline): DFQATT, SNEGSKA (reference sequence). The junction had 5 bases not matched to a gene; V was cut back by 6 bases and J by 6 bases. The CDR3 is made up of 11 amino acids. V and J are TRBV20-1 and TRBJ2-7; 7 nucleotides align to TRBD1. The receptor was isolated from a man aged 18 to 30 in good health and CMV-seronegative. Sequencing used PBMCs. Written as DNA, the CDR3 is TGCAGTGCCGACAGGGCCGGCGAGCAGTACTTC. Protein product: CSADRAGEQYF.